The 14 T cell receptor beta chains below come from one sample, sequenced in a study of CD8 T cells in ankylosing spondylitis. Points from the study as a whole: A TCR beta motif made of fewer than 10 highly homologous variants seemed typical of ankylosing spondylitis blood.

TCRdb ran MiXCR on the 5' RACE reads and lists one entry per CDR3 protein. The sample records about 440,000 distinct CDR3 sequences, 17% being singletons. Their antigen targets remain unknown. Sequencing input: blood, either unsorted or a sorted T cell fraction (not recorded which). The receptors were gathered from a male donor with ankylosing spondylitis.

Ten or more counts support this clonotype. This rearrangement joins TRBV12-3 or TRBV12-4 to TRBJ2-7; the D is unclear. V lost 2 bases and J 1 base, leaving 9 bases between the germline ends. This CDR3 comprises 14 residues. CDR3 sequence (DNA): TGTGCCAGCAGTTTACATGGGAAGTCCTACGAGCAGTACTTC. Its translation: CASSLHGKSYEQYF.

The V and J genes are TRBV7-2 and TRBJ2-5; D uncertain. Trimming removed 3 bases from V and 7 bases from J, with 15 bases in between. Per germline, CDR1 SGHTA and CDR2 FQGNSA. The CDR3 loop spans 14 amino acids. CDR3 bases: TGTGCCAGCAGCTTTCAAAAAACAAGATCGACCCAGTACTTC. Translating gives CASSFQKTRSTQYF.

The chain links TRBV7-9 to TRBJ2-7; perhaps D is TRBD1 or TRBD2 (6 bases each). The CDR3 has 15 residues. CDR1 and CDR2 from the germline V gene are SEHNR and FQNEAQ (reference sequence). V was trimmed by 4 bases and J by 6 bases, leaving 19 bases between them. This CDR3 reads CASSSRGTPNGEQYF. The DNA of the CDR3 is TGTGCCAGCAGCTCCCGCGGGACACCGAACGGCGAGCAGTACTTC.

The chain has TRBV7-2 and TRBJ2-2, with D uncertain. V lost 0 bases and J lost 5, with 10 bases in between. Per the germline V gene, CDR1 is SGHTA and CDR2 is FQGNSA. The CDR3 consists of 15 residues. CDR3 residues: CASSLAPTVTGELFF. In nucleotides, the CDR3 is TGTGCCAGCAGCTTAGCGCCGACTGTAACCGGGGAGCTGTTTTTT.

This clonotype occurred a few times. J is TRBJ2-3 and V is TRBV4-1; D perhaps matches TRBD2 (6 bases). V was trimmed by 0 bases and J by 2 bases, leaving 12 bases between them. The CDR3 consists of 16 residues. Germline V lookup: CDR1 MGHRA, CDR2 YSYEKL. This CDR3 is CASSQDGAGFTDTQYF. The DNA for the CDR3 is TGCGCCAGCAGCCAAGATGGAGCGGGCTTCACAGATACGCAGTATTTT.

The genes are TRBV7-4 and TRBJ2-1, with D possibly TRBD1 on 6 matching bases. V lost 4 bases and J lost 3, with 16 bases in between. Germline V gene data show CDR1 as SGHVT and CDR2 as SQSDAQ. The CDR3 is made up of 16 amino acids. For the CDR3, the DNA is TGTGCCAGCAGCTCGGGAAAGGGGGAAGTCTACAATGAGCAGTTCTTC. This codes for CASSSGKGEVYNEQFF.

This clonotype occurred a few times. The rearrangement joins TRBV28 to TRBJ1-2; 8 bases agree with TRBD1. Trimming at V came to 2 bases and at J to 8 bases, leaving 4 bases not matched to a gene. Germline CDR1 is MDHEN and CDR2 is SYDVKM. The CDR3 covers 13 residues. CDR3 bases: TGTGCCAGCAGTTTACAGGGGGCGCTGGGCTACACCTTC. It specifies CASSLQGALGYTF.

The gene calls are TRBV18 and TRBJ2-2, with D maybe TRBD1 (6 bases). V was shortened by 4 bases and J by 1 base, with 10 bases between the two germline ends. Germline V gives CDR1 KGHSH, CDR2 LQKENI. The length of the CDR3 is 15 residues. This chain's CDR3 is CASSQGTRNTGELFF. The DNA of the CDR3 is TGTGCCAGCTCACAGGGGACAAGGAACACCGGGGAGCTGTTTTTT.

The chain employs TRBV2 and TRBJ2-2; D gene unclear. V was trimmed by 5 bases and J by 1 base, leaving 5 bases between them. CDR3 size: 13 residues. Germline loops: CDR1 SNHLY, CDR2 FYNNEI. This chain's CDR3 is CASSPMNTGELFF. In DNA, the CDR3 is TGTGCCAGCAGTCCCATGAACACCGGGGAGCTGTTTTTT.

This clonotype was seen only a few times. J is TRBJ1-3 and V is TRBV7-2; D not certain. The CDR3 is 11 residues long. Trimming pared 5 bases from V and 6 bases from J, leaving 5 bases between. The germline CDR1 and CDR2 sequences are SGHTA and FQGNSA. CDR3 sequence: CASSDTNTIYF. CDR3 coding DNA: TGTGCCAGCAGCGATACAAACACCATATATTTT.

This clonotype was seen a few times. In DNA form, the CDR3 reads TGTGCCAGCAGCCCCACCTACGTGGGGGAGCAGTTCTTC. This encodes CASSPTYVGEQFF. The V call is TRBV27, the J call TRBJ2-1; D unclear. V lost 6 bases and J 10 bases, leaving 16 bases between the germline ends. The germline V gene encodes CDR1 MNHEY and CDR2 SMNVEV (reference sequence). This CDR3 comprises 13 residues.

This clonotype has only a few counts. This chain joins TRBV12-3 or TRBV12-4 and TRBJ1-1; D remains unclear. With 3 bases removed from V and 6 bases from J, the gap between germline ends came to 14 bases. This CDR3 is built from 14 residues. The CDR3 here is CASSFQSGIAEAFF. The CDR3 DNA follows: TGTGCCAGCAGTTTTCAGTCGGGTATTGCTGAAGCTTTCTTT.

This clonotype has only a few counts. The chain combines TRBV12-3 or TRBV12-4 with TRBJ1-6, with D hard to call. V lost 2 bases, J lost 9 bases, and 26 bases lay in between. The length of the CDR3 is 19 residues. CDR3: CASSLRLNRPKTDFSPLHF. The DNA for the CDR3 is TGTGCCAGCAGTTTACGACTTAACCGCCCAAAAACGGATTTTTCACCCCTCCACTTT.

This clonotype has a handful of counts. V usage is TRBV9 and J usage is TRBJ2-5; no definite D call. The germline V gene encodes CDR1 SGDLS and CDR2 YYNGEE. This CDR3 is built from 13 residues. Trimming stripped 0 bases from V and 5 bases from J, with 8 bases between. Here the CDR3 reads CASSVEGAETQYF. The CDR3 DNA reads as TGTGCCAGCAGCGTAGAAGGAGCCGAGACCCAGTACTTC.